This T cell receptor (beta chain) was sequenced in a study of shared clonotypes between healthy human individuals. Samples underwent the assay at deep level. Using immunoSEQ multiplex PCR, the repertoire was profiled, and TCRdb retains in-frame clones only, with some absent. The sample carries about 1 million clones, approximately 68% recorded once. CD45RA+ naive and CD45RA-negative memory subsets were separated from CD4+ cells. Turning to this clone: Its target is unknown.

General study findings and limits: Generation probabilities of non-shared clonotypes were lower (relative to those shared by all four donors). The rarefaction results pointed to incomplete sorted-subset sequencing despite large depth.

Germline V CDR1 and CDR2: PRHDT, FYEKMQ (reference sequence). The CDR3 is 17 amino acids. Trimming took 0 bases from V and 2 from J; bases not matched to a gene: 8. J is TRBJ2-5 and V is TRBV13; 8 bases are shared with TRBD1. The TCR originated in a man aged 18 to 30 in good health. Sequenced: memory CD4+ T cells sorted from blood. The subset is: CD45RA-negative fraction. CDR3 sequence: CASSLGLGQVRQETQYF. The DNA for the CDR3 is TGTGCCAGCAGCTTAGGGCTGGGACAGGTCAGACAAGAGACCCAGTACTTC.